Presented here are 19 T cell receptor beta chains from one specimen sequenced in a study of T-cell memory formation after mild COVID-19. TCRdb re-derived calls from the 5' RACE reads in MiXCR, one entry per CDR3 protein. This sample has about 390,000 distinct CDR3 sequences, with approximately 15% found just once. The sample was PBMCs or a T cell subset sorted from them (not recorded which). Source of these receptors: a man between 18 and 35 years old who had mild COVID-19 (a few samples of this study predate the infection). Cell type and time point are not known.

This clonotype appeared many times. V usage is TRBV4-2 and J usage is TRBJ2-1; D uncertain. The CDR3 runs to 15 residues. The germline V gene has CDR1 LGHNA and CDR2 YNFKEQ. V shed 1 base and J shed 4 bases, with 11 bases lying between them. CDR3 sequence: CASSQASTPYNEQFF. In DNA, the CDR3 is TGTGCCAGCAGCCAAGCTTCGACTCCGTACAATGAGCAGTTCTTC.

Only a few counts were recorded for this clonotype. The J gene is TRBJ2-1, the V gene TRBV7-9; D not certain. V shed 5 bases and J shed 5 bases, with 16 bases lying between them. Germline V gene lookup returns CDR1 SEHNR and CDR2 FQNEAQ (reference sequence). There are 15 residues in the CDR3. The CDR3 bases are TGTGCCAGCAGCCCGGTGATGGGCGGCGACAATGAGCAGTTCTTC. It yields the protein CASSPVMGGDNEQFF.

This chain links TRBV6-2 or TRBV6-3 with TRBJ1-2; D not certain. Per the germline V gene, CDR1 is MNHEY and CDR2 is SVGEGT. Trimming left V 2 bases short and J 3 bases short, with 13 bases between. The length of the CDR3 is 15 residues. CDR3 coding DNA: TGTGCCAGCAGTTACGCCCAGGCACGACACTATGGCTACACCTTC. This translates into CASSYAQARHYGYTF.

This clonotype was observed a handful of times. The chain recombines TRBV5-6 with TRBJ2-3; unclear D gene. The CDR3 is made up of 16 amino acids. Germline V gives CDR1 SGHDT, CDR2 YYEEEE. Trimming took off 6 bases at V and 2 bases at J, with 19 bases between the two ends. The CDR3 nucleotides read TGTGCCAGCATCCCTAATGTGGGGTTATACACAGATACGCAGTATTTT. Amino acid sequence: CASIPNVGLYTDTQYF.

The J gene is TRBJ2-2, the V gene TRBV27, with 11 bases identical to TRBD2. This CDR3 is built from 17 residues. Germline CDR1 and CDR2: MNHEY and SMNVEV (reference sequence). V gave up 0 bases and J gave up 4 bases; unmatched junction bases: 4. In DNA form, the CDR3 reads TGTGCCAGCAGTTTATCGGTAGGGACTAGCGGCACCGGGGAGCTGTTTTTT. The encoded protein is CASSLSVGTSGTGELFF.

V usage is TRBV7-2 and J usage is TRBJ2-5, with 9 bases aligning to TRBD2. The V gene's germline CDR1 is SGHTA and CDR2 FQGNSA. CDR3 length: 13 amino acids. J lost 9 bases, V lost 3 bases, and 5 bases had no gene match. Here the CDR3 reads CASSFWTSEPQYF. CDR3 bases: TGTGCCAGCAGCTTCTGGACTAGCGAGCCCCAGTACTTC.

The chain has TRBV7-2 and TRBJ1-3; D not certain. Germline loops: CDR1 SGHTA, CDR2 FQGNSA. This CDR3 is built from 14 residues. Deletions cut 2 bases from V and 0 bases from J, with 5 bases between. DNA for the CDR3: TGTGCCAGCAGCTTAATTCCCTCTGGAAACACCATATATTTT. Its translation: CASSLIPSGNTIYF.

This clonotype was counted only a few times. This sequence joins TRBV12-3 or TRBV12-4 and TRBJ1-1; D is possibly TRBD1 (6 bases). This CDR3 comprises 14 residues. Trimming removed 7 bases at V and 3 bases at J, with 15 bases between. The CDR3 nucleotides read TGTGCCAGCACCCCCACAGGGAGGTACACTGAAGCTTTCTTT. It is translated as CASTPTGRYTEAFF.

The chain employs TRBV6-5 and TRBJ1-6, with a weak D call TRBD1 (5 bases). Trimming removed 6 bases at V and 0 bases at J, with 18 bases between. The germline CDR1 and CDR2 sequences are MNHEY and SVGAGI. This CDR3 contains 18 residues. The CDR3 DNA reads TGTGCCAGCAGCCACGGGACTCCCATGAGCTCCTATAATTCACCCCTCCACTTT. It yields the protein CASSHGTPMSSYNSPLHF.

This chain links TRBV7-2 with TRBJ1-6; weak D call: TRBD1 (5 bases). The germline V gene encodes CDR1 SGHTA and CDR2 FQGNSA. CDR3 size: 16 residues. Trimming left V 3 bases short and J 10 bases short, with 19 bases between. The CDR3 nucleotides read TGTGCCAGCAGCTTGGCAGGGAGAGGGGTTAGGTCACCCCTCCACTTT. The encoded protein is CASSLAGRGVRSPLHF. The full variable domain, completed using reference TRBV7-2 and TRBJ1-6, is GAGVSQSPSNKVTEKGKDVELRCDPISGHTALYWYRQSLGQGLEFLIYFQGNSAPDKSGLPSDRFSAERTGGSVSTLTIQRTQQEDSAVYLCASSLAGRGVRSPLHFGNGTRLTVT.

In its sample, this clonotype was seen a few times. The chain employs TRBV10-3 and TRBJ2-5; D is perhaps TRBD1 or TRBD2 (7 bases each). The germline V and J ends were trimmed by 3 bases and 5 bases, with 16 bases remaining between them. From germline, CDR1 is ENHRY and CDR2 SYGVKD. CDR3 length: 15 amino acids. The CDR3 spells CAISDSLQGGETQYF. CDR3 in DNA: TGTGCCATCAGTGACAGCCTCCAGGGGGGGGAGACCCAGTACTTC.

This clonotype occurred many times. The chain carries TRBV5-1 and TRBJ1-2; no definite D call. V lost 0 bases to trimming and J lost 3 bases, with 6 bases between them. Germline CDR1 SGHRS, CDR2 YFSETQ. This CDR3 spans 13 amino acids. CDR3 bases: TGCGCCAGCAGCTTGGAAGGGTACTATGGCTACACCTTC. It specifies CASSLEGYYGYTF.

This clonotype was counted at least ten times. CDR3 bases: TGCAGTGCTAGAACGGCCGGGACAGGGACGAACACCATATATTTT. Protein sequence: CSARTAGTGTNTIYF. The gene calls are TRBV20-1 and TRBJ1-3, with 9 bases matching TRBD1. J gave up 7 bases and V 2 bases, and 9 bases lay outside the gene matches. The CDR3 runs to 15 residues. Germline V gene sequence: CDR1 DFQATT, CDR2 SNEGSKA (reference sequence).

This clonotype was counted only a few times. The genes are TRBV7-3 and TRBJ2-5, with 7 bases identical to TRBD1. This CDR3 spans 14 amino acids. Germline CDR1 and CDR2: SGHTA and FQGTGA. V shed 5 bases, J shed 5 bases, and the junction held 8 bases outside the gene matches. CDR3 DNA: TGTGCCAGCAGCATACTAGGGGGCATGGAGACCCAGTACTTC. Residues: CASSILGGMETQYF. Filled out from reference TRBV7-3 and TRBJ2-5, the complete variable domain reads GAGVSQTPSNKVTEKGKYVELRCDPISGHTALYWYRQSLGQGPEFLIYFQGTGAADDSGLPNDRFFAVRPEGSVSTLKIQRTERGDSAVYLCASSILGGMETQYFGPGTRLLVL.

The chain is built from TRBV5-4 and TRBJ2-7; tentative D call: TRBD2 (5 bases). V was shortened by 2 bases and J by 1 base, with 13 bases between the two germline ends. The CDR3 covers 15 residues. CDR1 is SGHNT, CDR2 YYREEE, per germline (reference sequence). CDR3 amino acids: CASSLRSSGSYEQYF. The CDR3 region has the DNA TGTGCCAGCAGCTTACGATCATCGGGGTCCTACGAGCAGTACTTC.

The chain carries TRBV24-1 and TRBJ2-1, with D possibly TRBD1 on 6 matching bases. In germline, CDR1 is KGHDR, CDR2 SFDVKD. CDR3 length: 15 amino acids. V lost 10 bases to trimming and J lost 0 bases, with 15 bases between them. CDR3 in DNA: TGTGCCACAGAAGACAGGCGGAGCTCCTACAATGAGCAGTTCTTC. Protein product: CATEDRRSSYNEQFF.

The chain is built from TRBV28 and TRBJ2-7; 7 nucleotides agree with TRBD1. V was pared by 5 bases and J by 0 bases, with 4 bases of the junction left unmatched. Germline V gene sequence: CDR1 MDHEN, CDR2 SYDVKM. There are 14 residues in the CDR3. CDR3 loop: CASSPGQSSYEQYV. In DNA form, the CDR3 reads TGTGCCAGCAGTCCGGGACAGTCCTCCTACGAGCAGTACGTC.

V usage is TRBV4-1 and J usage is TRBJ1-1; 9 nucleotides align to TRBD1. Germline V CDR1 and CDR2: MGHRA, YSYEKL. This CDR3 contains 15 residues. V shed 2 bases and J 5 bases; nucleotides not matched to a gene: 6. CDR3 DNA: TGCGCCAGCAGCCAATCCGGGACAGGGTGGACTGAAGCTTTCTTT. This encodes CASSQSGTGWTEAFF.

This clonotype was seen a few times. CDR3 in amino acids: CSASSLGPETQYF. Written as DNA, the CDR3 is TGCAGTGCTAGTTCTCTAGGTCCAGAGACCCAGTACTTC. The chain joins TRBV20-1 to TRBJ2-5; D gene uncertain. CDR3 length equals 13 residues. V lost 3 bases, J lost 4 bases, and 12 bases lay in between. Germline CDR1 reads DFQATT; CDR2 reads SNEGSKA (reference sequence).